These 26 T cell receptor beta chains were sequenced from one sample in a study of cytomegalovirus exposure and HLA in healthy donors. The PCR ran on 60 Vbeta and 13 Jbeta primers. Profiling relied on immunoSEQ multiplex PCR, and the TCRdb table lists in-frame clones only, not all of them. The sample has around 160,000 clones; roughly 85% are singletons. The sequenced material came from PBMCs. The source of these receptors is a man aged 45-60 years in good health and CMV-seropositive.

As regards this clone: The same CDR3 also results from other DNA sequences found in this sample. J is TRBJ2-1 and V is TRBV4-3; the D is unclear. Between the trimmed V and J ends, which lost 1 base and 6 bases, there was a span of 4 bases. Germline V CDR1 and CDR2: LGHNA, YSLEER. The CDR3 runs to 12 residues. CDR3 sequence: CASSQAGNEQFF. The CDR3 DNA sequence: TGCGCCAGCAGCCAAGCAGGCAATGAGCAGTTCTTC.

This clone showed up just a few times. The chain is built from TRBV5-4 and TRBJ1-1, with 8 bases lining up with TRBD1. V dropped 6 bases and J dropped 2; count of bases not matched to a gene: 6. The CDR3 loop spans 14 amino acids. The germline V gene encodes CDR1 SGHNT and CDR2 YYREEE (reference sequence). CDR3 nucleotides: TGTGCCAGCACCATGGGACAGGCTAACACTGAAGCTTTCTTT. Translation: CASTMGQANTEAFF.

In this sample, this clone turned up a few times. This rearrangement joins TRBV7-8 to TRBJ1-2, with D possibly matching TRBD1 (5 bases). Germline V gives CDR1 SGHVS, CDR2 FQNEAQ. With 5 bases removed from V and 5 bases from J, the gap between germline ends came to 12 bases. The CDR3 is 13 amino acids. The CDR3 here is CASSENGQYGYTF. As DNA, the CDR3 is TGTGCCAGCAGCGAAAACGGACAATATGGCTACACCTTC. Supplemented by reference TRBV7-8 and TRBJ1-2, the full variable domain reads GAGVSQSPRYKVAKRGQDVALRCDPISGHVSLFWYQQALGQGPEFLTYFQNEAQLDKSGLPSDRFFAERPEGSVSTLKIQRTQQEDSAVYLCASSENGQYGYTFGSGTRLTVV.

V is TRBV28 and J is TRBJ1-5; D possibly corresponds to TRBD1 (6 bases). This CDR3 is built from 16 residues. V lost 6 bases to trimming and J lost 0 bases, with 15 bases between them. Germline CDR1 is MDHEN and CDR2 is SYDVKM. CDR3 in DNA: TGTGCCAGCAGCCTATTACAGGGTTATAGCAATCAGCCCCAGCATTTT. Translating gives CASSLLQGYSNQPQHF. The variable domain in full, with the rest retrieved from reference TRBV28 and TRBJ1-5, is DVKVTQSSRYLVKRTGEKVFLECVQDMDHENMFWYRQDPGLGLRLIYFSYDVKMKEKGDIPEGYSVSREKKERFSLILESASTNQTSMYLCASSLLQGYSNQPQHFGDGTRLSIL.

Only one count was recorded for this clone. For the CDR3, the DNA is TGTGCCACCAGCGGCCGACAGGGCCCCACGCCTAACTATGGCTACACCTTC. Translated, it gives CATSGRQGPTPNYGYTF. The chain is built from TRBV15 and TRBJ1-2; 7 nucleotides agree with TRBD1. With 5 bases clipped from V and 0 bases from J, the junction kept 12 bases outside the gene matches. Germline V lookup: CDR1 LNHNV, CDR2 YYDKDF (reference sequence). The CDR3 is 17 residues long. Combining the CDR3 with reference TRBV15 and TRBJ1-2 gives the whole variable domain DAMVIQNPRYQVTQFGKPVTLSCSQTLNHNVMYWYQQKSSQAPKLLFHYYDKDFNNEADTPDNFQSRRPNTSFCFLDIRSPGLGDTAMYLCATSGRQGPTPNYGYTFGSGTRLTVV.

DNA of the CDR3: TGTGCCAGCAGCTTGGGAACAGGGGCGGGGGGTGAAAAACTGTTTTTT. It is translated as CASSLGTGAGGEKLFF. The chain links TRBV12-1 to TRBJ1-4. TRBV12-1 represents a pseudogene. The CDR3 runs 16 residues.

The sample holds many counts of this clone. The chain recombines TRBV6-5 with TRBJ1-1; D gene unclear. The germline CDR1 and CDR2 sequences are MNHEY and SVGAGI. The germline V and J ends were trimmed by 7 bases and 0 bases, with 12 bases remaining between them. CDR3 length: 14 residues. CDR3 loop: CASTKEGMNTEAFF. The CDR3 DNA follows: TGTGCCAGCACAAAGGAGGGTATGAACACTGAAGCTTTCTTT.

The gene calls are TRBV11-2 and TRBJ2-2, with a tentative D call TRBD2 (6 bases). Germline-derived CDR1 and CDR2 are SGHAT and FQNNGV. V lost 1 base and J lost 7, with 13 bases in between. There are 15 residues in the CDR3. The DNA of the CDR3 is TGTGCCAGCAGCTTAGTGGGGGACTCCTTCGGGGAGCTGTTTTTT. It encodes CASSLVGDSFGELFF.

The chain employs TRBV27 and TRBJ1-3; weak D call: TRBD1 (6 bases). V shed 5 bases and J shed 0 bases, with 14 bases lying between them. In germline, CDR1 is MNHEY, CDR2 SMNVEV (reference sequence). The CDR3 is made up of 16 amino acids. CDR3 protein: CASSAQGYRSGNTIYF. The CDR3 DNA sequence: TGTGCCAGCAGTGCTCAGGGGTATCGCTCTGGAAACACCATATATTTT.

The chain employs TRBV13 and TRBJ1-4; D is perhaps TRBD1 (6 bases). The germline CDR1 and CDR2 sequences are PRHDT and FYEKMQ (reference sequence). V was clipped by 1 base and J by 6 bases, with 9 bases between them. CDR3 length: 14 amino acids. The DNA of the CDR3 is TGTGCCAGCAGCTTAGTCAACAGGGATGAAAAACTGTTTTTT. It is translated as CASSLVNRDEKLFF.

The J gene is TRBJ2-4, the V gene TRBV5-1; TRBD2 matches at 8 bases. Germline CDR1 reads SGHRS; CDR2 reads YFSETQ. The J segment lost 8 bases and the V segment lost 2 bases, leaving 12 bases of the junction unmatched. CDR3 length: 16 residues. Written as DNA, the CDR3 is TGCGCCAGCAGCTTACTCGCTCGGGGGGGATCGGACATTCAGTACTTC. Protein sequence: CASSLLARGGSDIQYF.

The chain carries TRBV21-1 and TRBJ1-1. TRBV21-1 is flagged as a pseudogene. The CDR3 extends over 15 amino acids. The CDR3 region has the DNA TGTGCCAGCAGAGGGGGGGGGACAAGGGGTCCTGAAGCTTTCTTT. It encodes CASRGGGTRGPEAFF.

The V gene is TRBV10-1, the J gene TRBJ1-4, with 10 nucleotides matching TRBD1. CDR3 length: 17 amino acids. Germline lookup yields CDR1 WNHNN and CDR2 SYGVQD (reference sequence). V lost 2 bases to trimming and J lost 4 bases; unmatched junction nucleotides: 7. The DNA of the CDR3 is TGCGCCAGCAGTGAGATTCGAGGGACAGGGGATAATGAAAAACTGTTTTTT. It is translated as CASSEIRGTGDNEKLFF.

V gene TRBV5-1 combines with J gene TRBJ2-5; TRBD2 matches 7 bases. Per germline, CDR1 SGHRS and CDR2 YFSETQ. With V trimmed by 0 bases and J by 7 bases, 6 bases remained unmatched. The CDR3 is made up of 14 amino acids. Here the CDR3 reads CASSLGDGGMTQYF. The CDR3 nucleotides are TGCGCCAGCAGCTTGGGTGACGGGGGGATGACCCAGTACTTC.

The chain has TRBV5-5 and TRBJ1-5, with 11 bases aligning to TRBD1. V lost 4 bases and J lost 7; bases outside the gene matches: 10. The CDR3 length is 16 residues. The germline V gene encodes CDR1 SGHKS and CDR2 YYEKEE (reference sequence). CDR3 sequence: CASSPQDRGLGQPQHF. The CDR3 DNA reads TGTGCCAGCAGCCCACAGGACAGGGGGCTTGGGCAGCCCCAGCATTTT. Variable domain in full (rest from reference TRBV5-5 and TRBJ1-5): DAGVTQSPTHLIKTRGQQVTLRCSPISGHKSVSWYQQVLGQGPQFIFQYYEKEERGRGNFPDRFSARQFPNYSSELNVNALLLGDSALYLCASSPQDRGLGQPQHFGDGTRLSIL.

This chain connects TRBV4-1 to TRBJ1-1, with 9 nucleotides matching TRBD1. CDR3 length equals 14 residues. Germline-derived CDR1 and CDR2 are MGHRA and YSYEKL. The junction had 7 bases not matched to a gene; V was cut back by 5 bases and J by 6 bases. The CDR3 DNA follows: TGCGCCAGCAGCAGACCGGGACAGGGTGCTGAAGCTTTCTTT. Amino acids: CASSRPGQGAEAFF.

The CDR3 protein is CASSRYNEQFF. In DNA form, the CDR3 reads TGTGCCAGCAGCCGCTACAATGAGCAGTTCTTC. The chain is built from TRBV7-2 and TRBJ2-1; D remains ambiguous. CDR1 SGHTA and CDR2 FQGNSA come from the germline V gene. V dropped 5 bases and J dropped 3 bases, with 2 bases sitting between them. The CDR3 has 11 amino acids. The full variable domain, in which reference TRBV7-2 and TRBJ2-1 provide the parts outside the CDR3, is GAGVSQSPSNKVTEKGKDVELRCDPISGHTALYWYRQSLGQGLEFLIYFQGNSAPDKSGLPSDRFSAERTGGSVSTLTIQRTQQEDSAVYLCASSRYNEQFFGPGTRLTVL.

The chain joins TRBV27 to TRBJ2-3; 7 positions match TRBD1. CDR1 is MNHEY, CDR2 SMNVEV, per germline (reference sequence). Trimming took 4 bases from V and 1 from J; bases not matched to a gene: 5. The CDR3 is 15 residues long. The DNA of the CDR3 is TGTGCCAGCAGTTGGACAGGTTCCCGCACAGATACGCAGTATTTT. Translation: CASSWTGSRTDTQYF.

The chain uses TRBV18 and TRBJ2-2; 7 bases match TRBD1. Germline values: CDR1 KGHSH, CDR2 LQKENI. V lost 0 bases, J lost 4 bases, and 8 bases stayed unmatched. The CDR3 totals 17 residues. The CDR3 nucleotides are TGTGCCAGCTCACCACCAGGAGGACAGGTGGGCACCGGGGAGCTGTTTTTT. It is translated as CASSPPGGQVGTGELFF.

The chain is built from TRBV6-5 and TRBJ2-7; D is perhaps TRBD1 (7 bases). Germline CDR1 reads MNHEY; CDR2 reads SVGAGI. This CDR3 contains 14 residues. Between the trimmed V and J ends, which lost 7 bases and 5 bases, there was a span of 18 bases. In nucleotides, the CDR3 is TGTGCCAGCAAAATCCAGGGGGAGGCGAACGAGCAGTACTTC. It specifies CASKIQGEANEQYF.

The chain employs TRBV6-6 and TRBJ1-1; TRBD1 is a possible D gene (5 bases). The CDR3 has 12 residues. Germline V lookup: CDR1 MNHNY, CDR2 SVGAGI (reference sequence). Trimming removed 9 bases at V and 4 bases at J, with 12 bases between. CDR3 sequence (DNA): TGTGCCAGTGTACGGGGGATCACTGAAGCTTTCTTT. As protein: CASVRGITEAFF.

The CDR3 DNA reads as TGCGCCAGCAGCCTCATTCAGGGTCCCACTGAAGCTTTCTTT. It translates to CASSLIQGPTEAFF. The chain has TRBV5-1 and TRBJ1-1; the D gene is possibly TRBD1 (5 bases). The length of the CDR3 is 14 residues. The V end lost 4 bases, the J end lost 4 bases, and 14 bases lay between the germline ends. In germline, CDR1 is SGHRS, CDR2 YFSETQ.

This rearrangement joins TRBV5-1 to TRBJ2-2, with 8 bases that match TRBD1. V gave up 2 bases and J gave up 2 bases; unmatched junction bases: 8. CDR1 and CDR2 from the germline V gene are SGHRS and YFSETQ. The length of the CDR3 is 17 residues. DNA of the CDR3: TGCGCCAGCAGCTTACCCCCGACAGGGGTTAACACCGGGGAGCTGTTTTTT. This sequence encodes CASSLPPTGVNTGELFF.

CDR3 amino acids: CASSRAGPSSYNEQFF. The CDR3 bases are TGTGCCAGTAGTCGCGCAGGGCCGAGCTCCTACAATGAGCAGTTCTTC. V and J are TRBV19 and TRBJ2-1; TRBD1 might be the D (5 bases). Deletions cut 5 bases from V and 0 bases from J, with 14 bases between. Germline CDR1 reads LNHDA; CDR2 reads SQIVND (reference sequence). CDR3 size: 16 residues.

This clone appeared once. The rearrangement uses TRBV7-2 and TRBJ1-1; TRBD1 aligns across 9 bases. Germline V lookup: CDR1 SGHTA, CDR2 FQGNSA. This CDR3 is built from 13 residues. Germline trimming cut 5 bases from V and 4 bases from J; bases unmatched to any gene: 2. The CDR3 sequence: CASSTTGGTEAFF. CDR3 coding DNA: TGTGCCAGCAGCACGACAGGGGGCACTGAAGCTTTCTTT. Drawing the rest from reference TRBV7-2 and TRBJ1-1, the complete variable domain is GAGVSQSPSNKVTEKGKDVELRCDPISGHTALYWYRQSLGQGLEFLIYFQGNSAPDKSGLPSDRFSAERTGGSVSTLTIQRTQQEDSAVYLCASSTTGGTEAFFGQGTRLTVV.

The CDR3 DNA reads TGTGCTAGTGGTTTGCGGCTAGCGGGGAACACCGGGGAGCTGTTTTTT. Protein product: CASGLRLAGNTGELFF. V gene TRBV12-5 combines with J gene TRBJ2-2; 8 positions match TRBD2. This CDR3 spans 16 amino acids. Germline values: CDR1 LGHNT, CDR2 FRNRAP. Losses at the gene ends were 2 bases for V and 1 base for J; bases not matched to a gene: 3. The variable domain in full, with the rest retrieved from reference TRBV12-5 and TRBJ2-2, is DARVTQTPRHKVTEMGQEVTMRCQPILGHNTVFWYRQTMMQGLELLAYFRNRAPLDDSGMPKDRFSAEMPDATLATLKIQPSEPRDSAVYFCASGLRLAGNTGELFFGEGSRLTVL.